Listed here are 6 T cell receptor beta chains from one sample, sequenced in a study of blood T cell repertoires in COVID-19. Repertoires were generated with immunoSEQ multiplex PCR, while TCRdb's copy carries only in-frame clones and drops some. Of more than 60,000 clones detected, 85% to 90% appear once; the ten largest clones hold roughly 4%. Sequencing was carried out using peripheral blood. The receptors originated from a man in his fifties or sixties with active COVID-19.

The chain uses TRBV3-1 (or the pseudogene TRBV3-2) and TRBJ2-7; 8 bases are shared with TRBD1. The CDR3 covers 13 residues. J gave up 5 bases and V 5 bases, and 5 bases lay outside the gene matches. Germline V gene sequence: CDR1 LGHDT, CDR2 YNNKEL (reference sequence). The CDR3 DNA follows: TGTGCCAGCAGCTGGACAGGGAAGGACGAGCAGTACTTC. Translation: CASSWTGKDEQYF.

CDR3 bases: TGCGCCAGCAGCTTGTCAGGGGACAGCAATCAGCCCCAGCATTTT. Translated: CASSLSGDSNQPQHF. V usage is TRBV5-1 and J usage is TRBJ1-5; D perhaps matches TRBD1 (6 bases). CDR1 and CDR2 (germline): SGHRS, YFSETQ. The CDR3 has 15 amino acids. V lost 1 base and J lost 1, with 9 bases in between.

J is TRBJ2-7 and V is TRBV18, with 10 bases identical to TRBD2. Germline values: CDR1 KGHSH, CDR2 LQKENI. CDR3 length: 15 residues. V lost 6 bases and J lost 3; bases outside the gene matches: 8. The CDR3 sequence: CASSPSGSFFYEQYF. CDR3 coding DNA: TGTGCCAGCTCGCCTAGCGGGAGTTTTTTCTACGAGCAGTACTTC.

This CDR3 is CASSLGTSGRAGNIQYF. DNA for the CDR3: TGTGCCAGCAGCCTCGGGACTAGCGGGAGGGCGGGGAACATTCAGTACTTC. This rearrangement joins TRBV7-8 to TRBJ2-4; TRBD2 matches 16 bases. The J segment lost 7 bases and the V segment lost 5 bases, leaving 8 bases of the junction unmatched. Germline CDR1 and CDR2: SGHVS and FQNEAQ. This CDR3 has 17 residues. The full variable domain, its missing parts supplied by reference TRBV7-8 and TRBJ2-4, is GAGVSQSPRYKVAKRGQDVALRCDPISGHVSLFWYQQALGQGPEFLTYFQNEAQLDKSGLPSDRFFAERPEGSVSTLKIQRTQQEDSAVYLCASSLGTSGRAGNIQYFGAGTRLSVL.

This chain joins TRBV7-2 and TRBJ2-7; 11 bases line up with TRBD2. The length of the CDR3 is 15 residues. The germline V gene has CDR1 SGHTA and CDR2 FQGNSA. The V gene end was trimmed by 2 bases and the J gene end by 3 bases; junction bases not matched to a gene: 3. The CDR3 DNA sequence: TGTGCCAGCAGCTTATTGGGACTAGCGGTCTACGAGCAGTACTTC. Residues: CASSLLGLAVYEQYF. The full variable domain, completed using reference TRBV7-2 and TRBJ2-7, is GAGVSQSPSNKVTEKGKDVELRCDPISGHTALYWYRQSLGQGLEFLIYFQGNSAPDKSGLPSDRFSAERTGGSVSTLTIQRTQQEDSAVYLCASSLLGLAVYEQYFGPGTRLTVT.

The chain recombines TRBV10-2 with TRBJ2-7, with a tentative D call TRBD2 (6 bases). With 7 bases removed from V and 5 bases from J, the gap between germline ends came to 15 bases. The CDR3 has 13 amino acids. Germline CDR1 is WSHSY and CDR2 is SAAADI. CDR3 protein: CASMGEVVHEQYF. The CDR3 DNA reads TGCGCCAGCATGGGGGAGGTGGTACACGAGCAGTACTTC.